These T cell receptor beta chains were read from a single sample in a study of neurological immune-mediated disorders. TCRdb reanalysed the 5' RACE reads using MiXCR and keeps one entry per CDR3 protein. The sample records about 36,000 distinct CDR3 sequences, 10% being singletons. Material for sequencing was PBMCs. These receptors all come from a woman in her twenties or thirties with HTLV-1-associated myelopathy (HAM/TSP). Each CDR3 is given with its conserved first and last residue. Fields, in order: D gene, V gene, J gene, clone size, CDR3 length, CDR3 protein, CDR3 DNA. The D gene is left open where the match is weak. Part of the rows lack a size; the others show once, few, many or a class for expanded clones.

-,TRBV20-1,TRBJ1-2,many,11,CSASFNYGYTF,TGCAGTGCTAGTTTTAACTATGGCTACACCTTC
-,TRBV20-1,TRBJ1-5,many,17,CSASAGGGRARNQPQHF,TGCAGTGCTAGCGCTGGGGGAGGTCGGGCACGCAATCAGCCCCAGCATTTT
-,TRBV7-2,TRBJ2-7,many,13,CASSSLGLWEQYF,TGTGCCAGCAGCTCCCTCGGTCTTTGGGAGCAGTACTTC
TRBD1,TRBV5-1,TRBJ2-1,many,15,CASSLGDRDNNEQFF,TGCGCCAGCAGCTTGGGGGACAGGGATAACAATGAGCAGTTCTTC
-,TRBV9,TRBJ2-1,many,17,CASSVRSSGGIPNEQFF,TGTGCCAGCAGCGTGAGAAGTTCGGGCGGGATTCCCAATGAGCAGTTCTTC
TRBD1,TRBV11-3,TRBJ2-1,many,16,CASSLVGQGGYNEQFF,TGTGCCAGCAGCTTAGTCGGACAGGGTGGCTACAATGAGCAGTTCTTC
-,TRBV4-2,TRBJ1-2,many,17,CASSQEGLGTLNYGYTF,TGTGCCAGCAGCCAAGAGGGGTTAGGGACCTTGAACTATGGCTACACCTTC
TRBD1,TRBV12-3/TRBV12-4,TRBJ1-2,many,14,CASSLGQYNYGYTF,TGTGCCAGCAGTCTGGGACAGTATAACTATGGCTACACCTTC
-,TRBV10-1,TRBJ1-2,many,13,CASSESQASGYTF,TGCGCCAGCAGTGAGTCCCAGGCAAGTGGCTACACCTTC
-,TRBV20-1,TRBJ2-1,-,14,CSASLWGEYNEQFF,TGCAGTGCTAGTTTGTGGGGGGAATACAATGAACAGTTCTTC